This T cell receptor (beta chain) was recorded in a study of blood T cells in healthy people across ages. General study points: Naive T cell percentage strongly correlated with TCR beta diversity. Naive and antigen-experienced cells were not separated, limiting conclusive comparison.

A second PCR, run for roughly 6 to 11 cycles, used a sample-barcoded 5' primer plus a J-beta primer mix. MiXCR, run by TCRdb on the 5' RACE reads, gives a single entry per CDR3 protein. This table holds approximately 800,000 distinct CDR3 sequences, about 53% found once. This CDR3 is built from 15 residues. Germline V lookup: CDR1 DFQATT, CDR2 SNEGSKA (reference sequence). As concerns this clonotype: Antigen: not known. The junction and the germline gene differ at one end; a read error may be behind it.

The specimen sequenced was blood. The chain links TRBV20-1 to TRBJ2-7; 8 bases are shared with TRBD1. The TCR was taken from an older man in good health. Written as DNA, the CDR3 is TGCGGTGCTAGAGACACGGGACAGGACTCCCACGAGCAGTACTTC. Translation: CGARDTGQDSHEQYF.